Below, 20 T cell receptor beta chains from the same sample are listed, as sequenced in a study of T-cell reconstitution after alpha-beta-depleted transplantation in children. Unique molecular identifiers were used to barcode this TCRbeta library. TCRdb reprocessed the PCR reads via MiXCR and lists one record per CDR3 protein. The table has about 640,000 distinct CDR3 sequences, under 15% seen once; the top ten hold roughly 2.3%. The sequencing used PBMCs, mostly from graft donor cells, collected 360 days after TCRalphabeta/CD19-depleted stem cell transplant. Receptors were obtained from a male patient younger than 18 who had a stem cell transplant for acute myeloid leukemia, so the T cells may come from the graft donor.

This clonotype came up many times. The rearrangement uses TRBV18 and TRBJ2-2; D ambiguous. V was cut by 6 bases and J by 4 bases, with 15 bases left in between. The CDR3 has 15 amino acids. The germline V gene encodes CDR1 KGHSH and CDR2 LQKENI. The CDR3 loop is CASSPLSRGTGELFF. The CDR3 bases are TGTGCCAGCTCGCCCCTCTCACGAGGCACCGGGGAGCTGTTTTTT.

The sample holds a few counts of this clonotype. V usage is TRBV15 and J usage is TRBJ2-1; 8 bases map to TRBD2. The CDR3 consists of 15 residues. The V gene end was trimmed by 5 bases and the J gene end by 2 bases; junction bases not matched to a gene: 5. The V gene's germline CDR1 is LNHNV and CDR2 YYDKDF (reference sequence). The CDR3 loop is CATSLTSGTYNEQFF. DNA of the CDR3: TGTGCCACCAGCCTAACTAGCGGCACCTACAATGAGCAGTTCTTC.

In this sample, this clonotype turned up many times. The rearrangement joins TRBV29-1 to TRBJ2-1, with 9 positions matching TRBD2. Losses at the gene ends were 8 bases for V and 7 bases for J; bases not matched to a gene: 9. Per germline, CDR1 SQVTM and CDR2 ANQGSEA. CDR3 length: 13 residues. For the CDR3, the DNA is TGCAGCCAGGCTAGCGGGGTAGTAAATGAGCAGTTCTTC. Its protein is CSQASGVVNEQFF.

This rearrangement joins TRBV28 to TRBJ1-2; 9 bases fit TRBD1. J lost 8 bases, V lost 10 bases, and 20 bases had no gene match. The CDR3 runs 16 residues. Germline CDR1 reads MDHEN; CDR2 reads SYDVKM. The CDR3 DNA follows: TGTGCCACCCCCAATACTTCAACCGGGACAGGGACCGGCTACACCTTC. This gives the protein CATPNTSTGTGTGYTF.

Comment on this clonotype: One end of the junction fails to match germline, which may point to a read error. This chain links TRBV5-1 with TRBJ2-1, with TRBD2 matching 9 bases. Per germline, CDR1 SGHRS and CDR2 YFSETQ. The CDR3 covers 13 residues. The DNA for the CDR3 is TGCGCCAGCAGCCCAACCAGCGGGGGGCGGGAGAGCTTC. This gives the protein CASSPTSGGRESF.

In this sample, this clonotype turned up many times. A junction end diverges from the germline sequence, so it may reflect a read error. This chain uses TRBV7-7 with TRBJ2-5, with 8 bases fitting TRBD2. The germline V gene has CDR1 SSHAT and CDR2 FNYEAQ (reference sequence). This CDR3 has 17 amino acids. CDR3 residues: CASSPGGLIAGRETQYF. The CDR3 DNA is TGTGCTAGCAGCCCCGGTGGACTGATAGCGGGAAGGGAGACCCAGTACTTC. Supplemented by reference TRBV7-7 and TRBJ2-5, the full variable domain reads GAGVSQSPRYKVTKRGQDVTLRCDPISSHATLYWYQQALGQGPEFLTYFNYEAQPDKSGLPSDRFSAERPEGSISTLTIQRTEQRDSAMYRCASSPGGLIAGRETQYFGPGTRLLVL.

The rearrangement uses TRBV7-6 and TRBJ2-2, with 9 bases identical to TRBD1. Unmatched junction bases numbered 9, after V lost 5 bases and J lost 5 bases. Germline values: CDR1 SGHVS, CDR2 FNYEAQ. The CDR3 is 16 amino acids. The CDR3 sequence: CASSQTGGLRTGELFF. CDR3 bases: TGTGCCAGCAGCCAGACAGGGGGGTTAAGGACCGGGGAGCTGTTTTTT.

The rearrangement uses TRBV29-1 and TRBJ1-5; 9 bases line up with TRBD1. CDR1 SQVTM and CDR2 ANQGSEA come from the germline V gene. The CDR3 length is 15 residues. V was pared by 4 bases and J by 5 bases, with 9 bases of the junction left unmatched. DNA for the CDR3: TGCAGCGTTGGGACCGGGACAGGGCTACATCAGCCCCAGCATTTT. Translating gives CSVGTGTGLHQPQHF.

In DNA form, the CDR3 reads TGCGCCAGCAGCCAAGACCCCTCGGGCGGGAGTTTCTATGAGCAGTTCTTC. This encodes CASSQDPSGGSFYEQFF. The chain carries TRBV4-3 and TRBJ2-1; 7 nucleotides line up with TRBD2. V dropped 0 bases and J dropped 8; count of bases not matched to a gene: 13. The CDR3 has 17 residues. Germline V gene data show CDR1 as LGHNA and CDR2 as YSLEER.

Only a few counts were recorded for this clonotype. The CDR3 bases are TGTGCCAGTAGTATCCGACCGACGGGTAGCGGGAGCTCCTACGAGCAGTACTTC. It yields the protein CASSIRPTGSGSSYEQYF. The genes are TRBV19 and TRBJ2-7; 9 bases are a match to TRBD2. Trimming cost V 3 bases and J 0 bases; bases outside gene matches: 12. CDR3 length: 18 residues. Germline values: CDR1 LNHDA, CDR2 SQIVND (reference sequence).

This clonotype was seen many times. The rearrangement joins TRBV11-2 to TRBJ2-3, with D perhaps given as TRBD1 or TRBD2 (5 bases each). In germline, CDR1 is SGHAT, CDR2 FQNNGV. The CDR3 contains 15 residues. V lost 1 base to trimming and J lost 2 bases, with 10 bases between them. The DNA of the CDR3 is TGTGCCAGCAGCTTAGTGACGGGGACCACAGATACGCAGTATTTT. Protein: CASSLVTGTTDTQYF.

This clonotype was picked up a small number of times. This CDR3 reads CSAAGDSSPYEQYF. The CDR3 DNA follows: TGCAGTGCTGCGGGAGATTCGTCCCCCTACGAGCAGTACTTC. V gene TRBV20-1 combines with J gene TRBJ2-7; TRBD2 agrees at 7 bases. Germline V gene sequence: CDR1 DFQATT, CDR2 SNEGSKA (reference sequence). This CDR3 region has 14 residues. The V segment lost 5 bases and the J segment 2 bases; nucleotides outside the gene matches: 9.

This clonotype has ten or more counts. The V call is TRBV24-1, the J call TRBJ1-2; D is unclear. V was shortened by 12 bases and J by 2 bases, with 12 bases between the two germline ends. Germline loops: CDR1 KGHDR, CDR2 SFDVKD. The CDR3 loop spans 12 amino acids. The CDR3 reads CAAFSYNYGYTF. CDR3 bases: TGTGCCGCATTCAGCTACAACTATGGCTACACCTTC.

This chain links TRBV6-2 or TRBV6-3 with TRBJ2-1, with 7 positions matching TRBD2. CDR1 and CDR2 from the germline V gene are MNHEY and SVGEGT. The CDR3 has 18 amino acids. The junction had 11 bases not matched to a gene; V was cut back by 0 bases and J by 3 bases. DNA for the CDR3: TGTGCCAGCAGTTACTCCTCCGGACTAGGCGGCATCTACAATGAGCAGTTCTTC. It translates to CASSYSSGLGGIYNEQFF.

This clonotype was seen only a few times. The germline gene is not matched at one end of the junction; a read error may be the cause. V is TRBV29-1 and J is TRBJ1-2, with D unclear. Looked up from germline, CDR1 is SQVTM and CDR2 is ANQGSEA. CDR3 length: 16 amino acids. In DNA, the CDR3 is TGCAGCGTTGAAGATCTTAGTAATGGCAGCCTTCATCCCCTTAACTTC. This encodes CSVEDLSNGSLHPLNF.

The gene calls are TRBV5-1 and TRBJ2-7; 7 bases map to TRBD2. Per the germline V gene, CDR1 is SGHRS and CDR2 is YFSETQ. V trimming: 2 bases; J trimming: 4 bases; junction bases outside the gene matches: 21. CDR3 length: 19 amino acids. The CDR3 sequence: CASSFLPSRAASGSYEQYF. CDR3 DNA: TGCGCCAGCAGCTTCCTCCCTAGTCGAGCGGCTAGCGGAAGTTACGAGCAGTACTTC.

The table lists this clonotype with many counts. The chain couples TRBV4-3 to TRBJ2-1; TRBD2 matches 10 bases. The CDR3 runs 16 residues. J gave up 4 bases and V 1 base, and 4 bases lay outside the gene matches. Looked up from germline, CDR1 is LGHNA and CDR2 is YSLEER. This CDR3 is CASSQGGLAVYNEQFF. The CDR3 bases are TGCGCCAGCAGCCAAGGAGGACTAGCGGTATACAATGAGCAGTTCTTC.

V is TRBV29-1 and J is TRBJ2-7, with D perhaps TRBD1 (6 bases). V lost 6 bases to trimming and J lost 2 bases, with 14 bases between them. Per germline, CDR1 SQVTM and CDR2 ANQGSEA. The CDR3 has 13 residues. CDR3 loop: CSVVRTATYEQYF. The CDR3 DNA follows: TGCAGCGTGGTTAGGACAGCTACCTACGAGCAGTACTTC.

This clonotype has more than one count but fewer than ten. The chain is built from TRBV28 and TRBJ2-7, with no clear D. The germline V gene encodes CDR1 MDHEN and CDR2 SYDVKM. This CDR3 has 15 amino acids. V was pared by 2 bases and J by 0 bases, with 11 bases between. The CDR3 sequence: CASSLSWRTSYEQYF. The CDR3 DNA sequence: TGTGCCAGCAGTTTAAGTTGGCGTACCTCCTACGAGCAGTACTTC.

The DNA for the CDR3 is TGTGCCAGCAGCCAAGATGGGCCGCTAGCGGGAGGGCCCGGTAATGAGCAGTTCTTC. As protein: CASSQDGPLAGGPGNEQFF. J is TRBJ2-1 and V is TRBV3-1; 12 nucleotides match TRBD2. The CDR3 extends over 19 amino acids. V trimming: 0 bases; J trimming: 7 bases; junction bases outside the gene matches: 13. CDR1 is LGHDT, CDR2 YNNKEL, per germline (reference sequence).